The source of this T cell receptor beta chain is a study of T cells after yellow fever vaccination. Whole-study context: The fractions with low cell numbers were processed using SMART-Seq v4 Ultra Low Input. Whole-study findings and limits: Weaker overall, the secondary response nonetheless peaked faster (day 5 versus 15). One caveat is that FACS-sorted repertoires could contain abundant clonotypes contaminating from the bulk population.

This CDR3 contains 15 residues. V lost 6 bases and J lost 2; bases outside the gene matches: 10. Researchers made TCR cDNA using 5'RACE template switching, and this step added a universal primer site and UMIs. TCRdb analysed the 5' RACE reads with MiXCR anew, one entry per CDR3 protein. The repertoire holds under 150,000 distinct CDR3 sequences, with nearly 15% as singletons. This clonotype has more than one count but fewer than ten. Its antigen is unidentified. This TCR derives from a man in his late teens or twenties who received the YFV17D yellow fever vaccine. J is TRBJ2-7 and V is TRBV12-3 or TRBV12-4; TRBD1 matches at 7 bases. The sample was CD8+ T cells sorted from PBMCs, taken 5 days after the yellow fever booster vaccination. The DNA of the CDR3 is TGTGCCAGCAGGACCAGAGAGGGACAGACCTACGAGCAGTACGTC. It yields the protein CASRTREGQTYEQYV.